This T cell receptor (beta chain) stems from a study of T-cell memory formation after mild COVID-19. General study points: Those CD4+ clones that contracted were mainly in CM and EM (CD8+ ones in EMRA). Among clones peaking at day 37 in the second wave, SARS-CoV-2 specificity remained unconfirmed.

TCRdb analysed the 5' RACE reads with MiXCR anew, one entry per CDR3 protein. Of fewer than 600,000 distinct CDR3 sequences in the sample, roughly a fifth were seen once. This clonotype was found a few times. Its antigen is not identified. Sequenced sample: PBMCs or a T cell subset sorted from them (not recorded which). The clonotype was recovered from an adult woman who had mild COVID-19 (a few samples of this study predate the infection). Cell type and time point are not known.

This CDR3 is CASRIQGDTGELFF. The CDR3 DNA reads as TGTGCCAGCAGGATACAGGGAGACACCGGGGAGCTGTTTTTT. This rearrangement joins TRBV3-1 to TRBJ2-2, with D possibly matching TRBD1 (6 bases). CDR1 is LGHDT and CDR2 is YNNKEL in the germline V gene (reference sequence). The CDR3 loop spans 14 amino acids. With 6 bases removed from V and 3 bases from J, the gap between germline ends came to 11 bases. The whole variable domain, filled in from reference TRBV3-1 and TRBJ2-2, reads DTAVSQTPKYLVTQMGNDKSIKCEQNLGHDTMYWYKQDSKKFLKIMFSYNNKELIINETVPNRFSPKSPDKAHLNLHINSLELGDSAVYFCASRIQGDTGELFFGEGSRLTVL.